The clone carrying this TCR beta chain was picked up one time. Its antigen is undetermined. These data come from a study of shared clonotypes between healthy human individuals. CDR1 and CDR2 (germline): SGHDT, YYEEEE. CDR3 size: 18 residues. Trimming stripped 6 bases from V and 5 bases from J, with 28 bases between. General study points: The donor pool, a small one, limited the genetic and exposure-history diversity represented.

Profiling relied on immunoSEQ multiplex PCR, and the TCRdb table lists in-frame clones only, not all of them. The table has some 500,000 clones, about 80% seen once. Input material: PBMCs. The TCR comes from a woman in her thirties or forties in good health. Some clones in this sample may be carry-over from other donors' samples. The rearrangement joins TRBV5-6 to TRBJ2-3, with a weak D call TRBD2 (6 bases). The chain's CDR3 is CASTPGGGRSYWGDTQYF. DNA of the CDR3: TGTGCCAGCACCCCAGGAGGAGGGCGGTCTTATTGGGGAGATACGCAGTATTTT.